A selection of T cell receptor beta chains follows, all from one sample in a study of blood T cell repertoires in COVID-19. This table comes from immunoSEQ multiplex PCR, and its TCRdb copy is limited to in-frame clones, with some not included. Counted here are under 300,000 clones, about nine tenths occurring once; the ten biggest clones make up around 3%. The sequenced sample was peripheral blood. The receptors were gathered from a woman aged 30 to 39 with active or convalescent COVID-19. CDR3s include the opening cysteine and the closing phenylalanine or tryptophan. A D gene is named only where the DNA matches it firmly. Clone size is stated in some rows and not others, as once, few, many or a class when expanded.

d_gene	abundance	v_gene	j_gene	CDR3aa	CDR3nt
NA	NA	TRBV6-5	TRBJ1-6	CASSFRQPPSLLHF	TGTGCCAGCAGTTTTAGACAGCCCCCTAGTCTCCTCCACTTT
NA	NA	TRBV27	TRBJ1-5	CASSFAGGGQPQHF	TGTGCCAGCAGTTTTGCGGGGGGAGGACAGCCCCAGCATTTT
NA	NA	TRBV4-1	TRBJ1-5	CASSQDGTGEDQPQHF	TGCGCCAGCAGCCAAGATGGTACGGGGGAGGATCAGCCCCAGCATTTT
NA	NA	TRBV3-1/TRBV3-2	TRBJ2-4	CASSRTYGGKNIQYF	TGTGCCAGCAGCCGAACGTATGGAGGCAAAAACATTCAGTACTTC
NA	NA	TRBV28	TRBJ2-1	CATRRAYNEQFF	TGTGCCACCCGGAGGGCCTACAATGAGCAGTTCTTC
TRBD1	few	TRBV4-3	TRBJ1-6	CASSGGPGQGKSPLHF	TGCGCCAGCAGCGGGGGACCGGGACAGGGGAAATCACCCCTCCACTTT
TRBD2	NA	TRBV30	TRBJ2-3	CAWCRLAGAPGTDTQYF	TGTGCCTGGTGCCGACTAGCGGGGGCCCCGGGCACAGATACGCAGTATTTT
NA	NA	TRBV7-9	TRBJ1-4	CATERGYNEKLFF	TGTGCCACGGAAAGGGGGTATAATGAAAAACTGTTTTTT
TRBD1	NA	TRBV7-2	TRBJ1-5	CASSGTGGLQPQHF	TGTGCCAGCAGCGGGACAGGGGGCCTTCAGCCCCAGCATTTT
NA	once	TRBV7-2	TRBJ2-7	CASSSTGFEQYF	TGTGCCAGCAGCTCAACAGGGTTCGAGCAGTACTTC